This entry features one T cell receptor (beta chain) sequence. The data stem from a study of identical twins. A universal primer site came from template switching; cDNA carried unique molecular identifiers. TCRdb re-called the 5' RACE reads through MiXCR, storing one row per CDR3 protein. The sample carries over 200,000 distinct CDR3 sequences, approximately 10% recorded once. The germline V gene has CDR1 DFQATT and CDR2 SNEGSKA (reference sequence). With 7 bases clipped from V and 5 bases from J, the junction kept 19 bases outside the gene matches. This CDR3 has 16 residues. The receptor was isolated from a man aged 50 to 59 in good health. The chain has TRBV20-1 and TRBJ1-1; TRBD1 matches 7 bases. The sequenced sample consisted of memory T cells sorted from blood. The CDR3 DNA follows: TGCAGTGTCCCAACGCGAGGGGGCCGAAAGGGAACTGAAGCTTTCTTT. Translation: CSVPTRGGRKGTEAFF.